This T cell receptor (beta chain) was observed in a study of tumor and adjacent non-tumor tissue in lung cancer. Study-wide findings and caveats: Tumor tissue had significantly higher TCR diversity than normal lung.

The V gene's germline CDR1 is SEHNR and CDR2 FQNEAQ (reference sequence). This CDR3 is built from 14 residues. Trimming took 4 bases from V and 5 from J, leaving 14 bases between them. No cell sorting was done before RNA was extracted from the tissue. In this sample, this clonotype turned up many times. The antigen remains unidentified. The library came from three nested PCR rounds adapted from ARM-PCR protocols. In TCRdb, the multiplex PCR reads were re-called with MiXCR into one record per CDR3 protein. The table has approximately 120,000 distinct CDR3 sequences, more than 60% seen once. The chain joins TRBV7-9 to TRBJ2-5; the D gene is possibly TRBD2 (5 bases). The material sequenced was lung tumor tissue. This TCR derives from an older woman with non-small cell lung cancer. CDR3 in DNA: TGTGCCAGCAGCTCCTCTAGAAGAGGGGAGACCCAGTACTTC. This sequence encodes CASSSSRRGETQYF.